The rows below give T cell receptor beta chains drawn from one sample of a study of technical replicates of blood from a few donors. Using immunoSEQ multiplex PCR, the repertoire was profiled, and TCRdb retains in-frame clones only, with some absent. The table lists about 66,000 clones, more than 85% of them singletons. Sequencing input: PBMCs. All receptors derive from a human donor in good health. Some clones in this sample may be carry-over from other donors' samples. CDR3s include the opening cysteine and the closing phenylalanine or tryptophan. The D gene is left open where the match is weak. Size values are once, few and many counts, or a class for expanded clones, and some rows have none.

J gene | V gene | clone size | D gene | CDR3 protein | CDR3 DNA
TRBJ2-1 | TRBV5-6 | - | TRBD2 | CASSLVASGPNEQFF | TGTGCCAGCAGCTTGGTTGCTAGCGGGCCCAATGAGCAGTTCTTC
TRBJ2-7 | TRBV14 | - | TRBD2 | CASSPSGGFWEQYF | TGTGCCAGCAGCCCATCGGGAGGGTTTTGGGAGCAGTACTTC
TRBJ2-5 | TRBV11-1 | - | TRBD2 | CASSLRGGETQYF | TGTGCCAGCAGCTTAAGGGGAGGGGAGACCCAGTACTTC
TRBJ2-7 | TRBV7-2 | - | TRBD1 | CASSLRQGAEEQYF | TGTGCCAGCAGCTTACGACAGGGGGCAGAAGAGCAGTACTTC
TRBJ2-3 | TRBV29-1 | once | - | CSVVIDTQYF | TGCAGCGTTGTAATAGATACGCAGTATTTT
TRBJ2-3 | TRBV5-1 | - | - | CASSLDSFTDTQYF | TGCGCCAGCAGCTTGGATAGTTTCACAGATACGCAGTATTTT
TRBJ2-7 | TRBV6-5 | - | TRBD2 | CASGGTSGLYEQYF | TGTGCCAGCGGGGGAACTAGCGGACTCTACGAGCAGTACTTC
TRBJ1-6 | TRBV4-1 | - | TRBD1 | CASSQEGRGTSPLHF | TGCGCCAGCAGCCAAGAGGGCAGGGGGACTTCACCCCTCCACTTT
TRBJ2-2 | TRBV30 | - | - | CAWSVSRSRGNPGELFF | TGTGCCTGGAGTGTAAGTCGCAGTCGGGGTAATCCCGGGGAGCTGTTTTTT
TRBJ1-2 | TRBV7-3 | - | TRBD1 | CASSSRPGQGGGGYTF | TGTGCCAGCAGCTCACGTCCGGGACAGGGGGGAGGTGGCTACACCTTC
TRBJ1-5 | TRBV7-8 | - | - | CASSLAPDQPQHF | TGTGCCAGCAGCTTAGCCCCCGATCAGCCCCAGCATTTT
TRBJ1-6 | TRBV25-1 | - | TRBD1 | CASSELAQGINSPLHF | TGTGCCAGCAGTGAATTAGCACAGGGGATAAATTCACCCCTCCACTTT
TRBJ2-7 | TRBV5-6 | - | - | CASSLTVPYEQYF | TGTGCCAGCAGTTTGACAGTGCCCTACGAGCAGTACTTC
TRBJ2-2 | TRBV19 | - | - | CASRGTGSGELFF | TGTGCCAGTAGGGGCACGGGGTCCGGGGAGCTGTTTTTT